The sample holds many counts of the clone carrying this T cell receptor (beta chain). Its antigen is unknown. Samples came from axillary lymph nodes draining the breast cancer. The sample belongs to a study of breast tumors, draining lymph nodes, adjacent tissues. V trimming: 2 bases; J trimming: 1 base; junction bases outside the gene matches: 2. This CDR3 spans 14 amino acids. In germline, CDR1 is SGHRS, CDR2 YFSETQ. Overall study results and limits: Luminal-like breast cancer showed significantly higher tumor–nontumor repertoire similarity than basal-like. The lymph node origin of tumor T cells was framed as consistent with a hypothesis, not demonstrated. Most tumor T cells seemingly derive from lymph node, then expand in tumor. Tumor repertoires ranked between lymph nodes and nontumor tissue in diversity, with V and J gene preferences.

Each CDR3 protein gets one entry after TCRdb re-called the multiplex PCR reads with MiXCR. The data contain around 110,000 distinct CDR3 sequences, less than 40% of them singletons. The sequence was obtained from a female donor with breast cancer. Some clones in this sample may be carry-over from other donors' samples. V and J are TRBV5-1 and TRBJ1-1, with TRBD1 matching over 7 bases. The sequenced material came from axillary lymph node tissue. The CDR3 DNA follows: TGCGCCAGCAGCTTCGACAGGGCGAACACTGAAGCTTTCTTT. Its translation is CASSFDRANTEAFF.